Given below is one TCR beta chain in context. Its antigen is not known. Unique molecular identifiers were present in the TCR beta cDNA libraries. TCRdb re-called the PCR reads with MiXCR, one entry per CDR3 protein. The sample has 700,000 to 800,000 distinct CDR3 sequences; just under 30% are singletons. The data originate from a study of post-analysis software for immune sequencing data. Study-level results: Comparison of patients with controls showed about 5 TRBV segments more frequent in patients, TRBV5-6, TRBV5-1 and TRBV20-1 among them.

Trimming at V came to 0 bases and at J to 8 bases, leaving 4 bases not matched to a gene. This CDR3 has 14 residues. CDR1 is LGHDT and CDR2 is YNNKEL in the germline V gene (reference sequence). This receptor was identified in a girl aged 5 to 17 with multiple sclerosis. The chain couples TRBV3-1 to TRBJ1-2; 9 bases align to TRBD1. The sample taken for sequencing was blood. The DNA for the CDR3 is TGTGCCAGCAGCCAAGATCCGACAGGGGGAGGCTACACCTTC. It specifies CASSQDPTGGGYTF.